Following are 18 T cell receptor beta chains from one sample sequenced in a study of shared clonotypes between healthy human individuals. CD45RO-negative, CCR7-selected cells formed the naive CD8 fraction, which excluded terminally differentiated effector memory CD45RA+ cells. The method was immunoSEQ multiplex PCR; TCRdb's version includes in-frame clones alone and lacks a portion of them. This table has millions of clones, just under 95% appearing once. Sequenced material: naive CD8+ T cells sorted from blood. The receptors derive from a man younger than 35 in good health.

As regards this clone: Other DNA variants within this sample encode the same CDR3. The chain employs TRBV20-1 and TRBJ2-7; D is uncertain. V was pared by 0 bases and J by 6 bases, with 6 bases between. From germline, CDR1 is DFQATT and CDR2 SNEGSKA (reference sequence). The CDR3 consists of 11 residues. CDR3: CSAREGSEQYF. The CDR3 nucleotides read TGCAGTGCTAGAGAGGGGTCCGAGCAGTACTTC.

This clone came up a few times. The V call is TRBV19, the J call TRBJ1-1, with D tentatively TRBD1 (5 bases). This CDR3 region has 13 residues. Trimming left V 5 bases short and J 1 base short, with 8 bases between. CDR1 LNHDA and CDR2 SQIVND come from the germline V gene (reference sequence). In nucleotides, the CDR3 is TGTGCCAGTAGTTCACAGGCGAACACTGAAGCTTTCTTT. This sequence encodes CASSSQANTEAFF.

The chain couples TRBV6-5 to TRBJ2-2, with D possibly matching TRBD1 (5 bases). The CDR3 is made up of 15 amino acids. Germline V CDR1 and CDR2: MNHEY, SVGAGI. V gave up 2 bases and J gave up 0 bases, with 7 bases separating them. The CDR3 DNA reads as TGTGCCAGCAGTTACGGGGCCGCGAACACCGGGGAGCTGTTTTTT. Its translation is CASSYGAANTGELFF.

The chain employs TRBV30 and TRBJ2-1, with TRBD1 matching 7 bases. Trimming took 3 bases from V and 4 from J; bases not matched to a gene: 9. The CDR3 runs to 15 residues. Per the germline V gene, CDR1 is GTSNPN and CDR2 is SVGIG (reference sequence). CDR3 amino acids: CAWSLFRTGYNEQFF. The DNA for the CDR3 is TGTGCCTGGAGCCTTTTCCGGACAGGTTACAATGAGCAGTTCTTC. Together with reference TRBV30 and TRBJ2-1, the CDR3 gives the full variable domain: SQTIHQWPATLVQPVGSPLSLECTVEGTSNPNLYWYRQAAGRGLQLLFYSVGIGQISSEVPQNLSASRPQDRQFILSSKKLLLSDSGFYLCAWSLFRTGYNEQFFGPGTRLTVL.

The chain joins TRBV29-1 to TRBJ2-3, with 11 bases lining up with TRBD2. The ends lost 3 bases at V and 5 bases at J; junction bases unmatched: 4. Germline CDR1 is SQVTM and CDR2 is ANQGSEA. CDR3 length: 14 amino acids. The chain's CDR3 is CSVDGLAGGDTQYF. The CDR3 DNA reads TGCAGCGTTGATGGGCTAGCGGGAGGAGATACGCAGTATTTT.

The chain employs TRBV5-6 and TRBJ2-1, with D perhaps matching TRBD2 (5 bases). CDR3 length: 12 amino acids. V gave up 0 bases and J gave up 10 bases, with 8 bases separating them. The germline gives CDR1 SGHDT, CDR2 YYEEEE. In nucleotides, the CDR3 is TGTGCCAGCAGCTTGGACCAGCGGGAGCAGTTCTTC. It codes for CASSLDQREQFF.

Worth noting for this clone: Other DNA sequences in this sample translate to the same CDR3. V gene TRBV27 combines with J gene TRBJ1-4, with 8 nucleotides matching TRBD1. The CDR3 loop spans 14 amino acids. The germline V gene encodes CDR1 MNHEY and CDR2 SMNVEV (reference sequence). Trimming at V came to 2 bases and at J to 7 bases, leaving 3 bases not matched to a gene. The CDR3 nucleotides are TGTGCCAGCAGTTTAGACAGGGGTGGTGAAAAACTGTTTTTT. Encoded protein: CASSLDRGGEKLFF. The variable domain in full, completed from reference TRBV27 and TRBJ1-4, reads EAQVTQNPRYLITVTGKKLTVTCSQNMNHEYMSWYRQDPGLGLRQIYYSMNVEVTDKGDVPEGYKVSRKEKRNFPLILESPSPNQTSLYFCASSLDRGGEKLFFGSGTQLSVL.

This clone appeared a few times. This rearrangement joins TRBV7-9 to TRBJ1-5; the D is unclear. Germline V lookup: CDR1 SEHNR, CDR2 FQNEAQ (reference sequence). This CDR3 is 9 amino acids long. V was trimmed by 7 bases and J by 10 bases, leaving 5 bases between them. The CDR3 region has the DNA TGTGCCAGCACTCTCCCCCAGCATTTT. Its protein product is CASTLPQHF.

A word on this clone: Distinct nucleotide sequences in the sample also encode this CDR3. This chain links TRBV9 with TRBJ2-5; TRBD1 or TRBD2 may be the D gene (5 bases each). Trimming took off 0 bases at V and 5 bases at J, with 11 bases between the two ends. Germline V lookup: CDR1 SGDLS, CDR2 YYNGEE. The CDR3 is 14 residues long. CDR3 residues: CASSVDGARETQYF. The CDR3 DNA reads TGTGCCAGCAGCGTAGACGGGGCGCGGGAGACCCAGTACTTC.

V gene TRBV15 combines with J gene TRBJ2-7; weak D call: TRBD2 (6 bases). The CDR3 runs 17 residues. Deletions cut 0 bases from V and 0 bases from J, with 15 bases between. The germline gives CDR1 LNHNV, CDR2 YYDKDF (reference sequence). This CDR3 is CATSRDLLAFSSYEQYF. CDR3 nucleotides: TGTGCCACCAGCAGAGATCTTCTAGCGTTCAGCTCCTACGAGCAGTACTTC.

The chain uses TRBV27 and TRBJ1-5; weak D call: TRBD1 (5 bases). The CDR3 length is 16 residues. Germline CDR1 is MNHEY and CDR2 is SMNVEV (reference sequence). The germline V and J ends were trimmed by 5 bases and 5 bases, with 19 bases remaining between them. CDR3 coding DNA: TGTGCCAGCAGTCCCTCAACGGGGCAAATCTATCAGCCCCAGCATTTT. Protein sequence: CASSPSTGQIYQPQHF.

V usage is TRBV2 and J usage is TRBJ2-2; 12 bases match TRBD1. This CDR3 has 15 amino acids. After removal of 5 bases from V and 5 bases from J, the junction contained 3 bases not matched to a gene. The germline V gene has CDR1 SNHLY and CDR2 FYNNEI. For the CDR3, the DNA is TGTGCCAGCAGTCCGGGACAGGGGGCAACCGGGGAGCTGTTTTTT. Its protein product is CASSPGQGATGELFF.

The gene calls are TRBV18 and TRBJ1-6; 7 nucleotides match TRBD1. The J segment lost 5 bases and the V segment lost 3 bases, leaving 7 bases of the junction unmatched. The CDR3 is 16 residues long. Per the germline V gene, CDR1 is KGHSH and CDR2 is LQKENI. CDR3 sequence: CASSPTRGDNNSPLHF. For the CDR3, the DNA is TGTGCCAGCTCACCGACCAGGGGGGACAATAATTCACCCCTCCACTTT.

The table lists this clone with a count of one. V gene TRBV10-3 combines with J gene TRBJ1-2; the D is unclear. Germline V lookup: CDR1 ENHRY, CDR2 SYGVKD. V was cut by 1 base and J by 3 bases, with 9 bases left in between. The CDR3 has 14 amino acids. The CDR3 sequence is CAISEWEEDYGYTF. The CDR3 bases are TGTGCCATCAGTGAGTGGGAGGAGGACTATGGCTACACCTTC.

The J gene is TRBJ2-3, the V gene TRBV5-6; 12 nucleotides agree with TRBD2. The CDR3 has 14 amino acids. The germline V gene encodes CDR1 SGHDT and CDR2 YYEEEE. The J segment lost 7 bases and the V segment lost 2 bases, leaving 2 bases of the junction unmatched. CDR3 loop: CASSLGLAGNTQYF. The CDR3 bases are TGTGCCAGCAGCTTAGGACTAGCGGGAAATACGCAGTATTTT.

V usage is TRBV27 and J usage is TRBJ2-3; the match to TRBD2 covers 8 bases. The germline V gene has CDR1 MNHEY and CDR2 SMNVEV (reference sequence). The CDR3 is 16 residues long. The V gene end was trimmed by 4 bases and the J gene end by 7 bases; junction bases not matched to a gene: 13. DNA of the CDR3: TGTGCCAGCAGTTCACTCTTAGCGGGGCCCTCAAATACGCAGTATTTT. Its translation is CASSSLLAGPSNTQYF.

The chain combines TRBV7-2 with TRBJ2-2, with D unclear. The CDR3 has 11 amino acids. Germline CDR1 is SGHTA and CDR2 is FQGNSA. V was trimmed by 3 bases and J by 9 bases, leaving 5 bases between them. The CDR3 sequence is CASSFTWELFF. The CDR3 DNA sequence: TGTGCCAGCAGCTTTACGTGGGAGCTGTTTTTT.

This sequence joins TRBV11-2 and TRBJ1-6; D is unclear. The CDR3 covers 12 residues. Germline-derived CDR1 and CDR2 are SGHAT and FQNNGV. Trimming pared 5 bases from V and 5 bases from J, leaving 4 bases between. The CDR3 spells CASSPDNSPLHF. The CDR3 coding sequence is TGTGCCAGCAGCCCTGATAATTCACCCCTCCACTTT.